The source of this T cell receptor (beta chain) is a study of OX40 agonist ivuxolimab in advanced cancers. The CDR3 has 13 residues. V was clipped by 7 bases and J by 1 base, with 11 bases between them. Germline CDR1 WSHSY, CDR2 SAAADI. The table came from immunoSEQ multiplex PCR; TCRdb's copy has only in-frame clones and leaves some out. The sample has tens of thousands of clones, about 91% seen once. The receptor's source is an adult with an advanced solid tumor such as melanoma, head and neck, liver or kidney cancer. This material consisted of CD4+ or CD8+ T cells sorted from blood, taken in a trial of the OX40 agonist ivuxolimab. The chain joins TRBV10-2 to TRBJ2-7; D is tentatively TRBD1 or TRBD2 (6 bases each). The CDR3 region has the DNA TGCGCCAGCATGGGGGGCGCGTCCTACGAGCAGTACTTC. It yields the protein CASMGGASYEQYF.